This entry describes one T cell receptor (beta chain). Its antigen has not been determined. No base-level quality is on record; no much larger clone is a single base apart. There are 11 amino acids in the CDR3, from cysteine to phenylalanine inclusive. Of the read, only the CDR3 DNA is kept; its 33 bases are in frame from base 1. Trimming at the junction amounts to 8 bases on V and 7 bases on J, and the germline ends lie 12 bases apart. The collaborating institutions used their own protocols to collect whole blood in K2EDTA tubes. For TCRbeta analysis, collaborators shipped samples in one of three forms: frozen whole blood, isolated PBMCs, or DNA extracted from either of those sample types. TCRbeta CDR3 regions were amplified from genomic DNA using the immunoSEQ Assay, a bias-controlled multiplex PCR. As for the authors' bioinformatics: Within the assay, amplification of reference gene primers was used to estimate how many nucleated cells each sample contained. To quantify the absolute abundance of each unique TCRbeta CDR3 rearrangement, sequence reads were collapsed and filtered. For each sample, productive Simpson clonality was calculated as the square root of Simpson's diversity index over productive rearrangements. TCRdb provides this immuneACCESS table in a form limited to in-frame rearrangements. Some clones are lacking; in checked studies, under half of them reflect an unresolved V gene, and why the rest are absent is not known. That table furnishes V, J and clone size, whereas the DNA furnished D and trimming. The sample profile shows roughly 100,000 clones; about 85% of them were found once. About 3.8% of the sample is in the top ten clones.

The data stem from a study of blood T cell repertoires in COVID-19 (dated by TCRdb to 2019 to 2021). For the wider study: The collaborator samples originated in the United States, Italy and Spain and spanned the acute and convalescent phases of COVID-19. The material from the prospective study consisted of cDNA or gDNA derived from T cells, B-cell-depleted T cells, or PBMCs. Subjects who had been exposed to COVID-19, were actively infected with it, or had recovered from it provided the deeply sampled blood TCRbeta repertoires that made up the dataset. The repertoires were made available in a free public database intended to serve as a resource for research on the immune response to SARS-CoV-2. Samples were obtained from the ongoing ImmuneRACE study (first 160 participants) and from over 1,000 subjects provided by 6 global collaborators. Sample metadata almost always included a de-identified subject ID, COVID-19 status, age in years and sex. Where available, HLA class I and class II types were taken from metadata supplied by the sample provider and were not determined by assay-based typing.

Results the study describes overall, beyond this receptor: The quantity of clinical and demographic metadata differed by source and by participant and was supplied without curation.

Sample: peripheral blood. The chain uses TRBV12-3 or TRBV12-4 and TRBJ2-7, with TRBD2 tentatively as D gene (6 bases match). This clonotype was obtained from a man aged 50 to 60 with acute or convalescent COVID-19. The DNA is as follows: TGTGCCAGCGCGGCGGGACTGGAGCAGTACTTC. Its translation reads: CASAAGLEQYF.